This entry is about one T cell receptor (beta chain). No antigen is known for it. No base-level quality is on record; no much larger clone is a single base apart. TCRbeta CDR3 regions were amplified from genomic DNA using the immunoSEQ Assay, a bias-controlled multiplex PCR. The published analysis was carried out like this. The number of nucleated cells in each sample was estimated by amplification of reference gene primers within the assay. Sequence reads were collapsed and filtered to measure the absolute abundance of every unique TCRbeta CDR3 rearrangement. For each sample, productive Simpson clonality was calculated as the square root of Simpson's diversity index across productive rearrangements. In TCRdb, the immuneACCESS table is reduced to in-frame sequences with V and J assigned. These tables do not hold every clone; where another copy was compared, an unresolved V gene accounts for under half, and the others remain unexplained. V and J calls and clone size follow that table, whereas D and trimming were derived from the DNA. The table for this sample lists hundreds of thousands of clones; almost 90% of them were counted only once. The biggest ten clones account for 11% of the sample.

This entry comes from a study of blood T cell repertoires in COVID-19 (TCRdb year 2020). Describing the broader study: Samples covering the acute and convalescent phases of COVID-19 were provided by collaborators in the United States, Italy and Spain. The prospective study material was composed of cDNA or gDNA derived from T cells, B-cell-depleted T cells, or PBMCs. Subjects who had been exposed to COVID-19, were actively infected with it, or had recovered from it provided the deeply sampled blood TCRbeta repertoires that made up the dataset. The repertoires were released in a freely available public database meant as a resource for research on the immune response to SARS-CoV-2. Samples were obtained from the ongoing ImmuneRACE study (first 160 participants) and from about 1,300 subjects provided by 6 global collaborators. A de-identified subject ID, COVID-19 status, age in years and sex were almost always included in the sample metadata. HLA class I and class II types, where available, came from metadata supplied by the sample provider rather than from assay-based typing.

Overall results and qualifications from the work: The quantity of clinical and demographic metadata differed by source and by participant and was supplied without curation.

In Seattle, one collaborating source enrolled patients while the infection was active and tracked those patients longitudinally over the course of disease. Collaborating institutions collected whole blood in K2EDTA tubes following their own protocols. Collaborator samples were shipped for TCRbeta analysis as frozen whole blood, isolated PBMCs, or DNA extracted from either sample type. The CDR3 holds 17 amino acids from the cysteine to the phenylalanine. Solely the CDR3 DNA is kept, with 51 bases framed from the first base. The junction carries 12 bases between V and J, which are trimmed by 3 bases and 0 bases respectively. Based on the germline V gene (reference sequence), the CDR1 and CDR2 sequences are LNHDA and SQIVND.

This chain joins TRBV19 to TRBJ2-6; the D gene is possibly TRBD1, with 6 bases matching. The clonotype comes from a woman between 25 and 40 years old with COVID-19, enrolled during active disease. Material for sequencing was peripheral blood. The CDR3 protein sequence reads: CASSIWTEASGANVLTF. The DNA is as follows: TGTGCCAGTAGTATTTGGACAGAAGCCTCTGGGGCCAACGTCCTGACTTTC.